This TCR beta chain was captured by sequencing in a study of brain T cells in children with intractable seizures. Points from the study as a whole: Patients' HCMV serostatus was unknown; virus specificity rests on CDR3 similarity alone. Clones missing pre-surgery may reflect undersampling of that blood sample.

The sequenced cases were selected for having the highest brain T cell transcript signatures. At least one anti-epileptic drug was given before surgery. Germline CDR1 is SGHRS and CDR2 is YFSETQ. V was pared by 0 bases and J by 0 bases, with 2 bases of the junction left unmatched. This CDR3 region has 16 residues. The assay was immunoSEQ multiplex PCR, and TCRdb's table has in-frame clones only and misses some. The sample shows over 95,000 clones, under 95% of them seen only once. A note on this clone: Its antigen is unknown.

This specimen consisted of peripheral blood, obtained at surgery. This chain connects TRBV5-1 to TRBJ2-2, with 7 nucleotides matching TRBD2. This sequence was found in a boy younger than two with hemimegalencephaly and intractable seizures. CDR3 in amino acids: CASSLVAGTNTGELFF. The DNA of the CDR3 is TGCGCCAGCAGCTTGGTAGCGGGTACGAACACCGGGGAGCTGTTTTTT.